One sample yielded the 8 T cell receptor beta chains listed below, sequenced in a study of control samples from healthy donors and cancer patients. Assay used: immunoSEQ multiplex PCR; TCRdb lists only in-frame clones, some missing. This sample has almost 85,000 clones, with approximately 82% found just once. The sample consisted of PBMCs. All receptors derive from a man in his 60s with head and neck cancer.

V usage is TRBV6-6 and J usage is TRBJ2-5; D uncertain. Looked up from germline, CDR1 is MNHNY and CDR2 is SVGAGI (reference sequence). Trimming took off 5 bases at V and 3 bases at J, with 4 bases between the two ends. The CDR3 runs 11 residues. Here the CDR3 reads CASSRKETQYF. For the CDR3, the DNA is TGTGCCAGCAGTCGAAAAGAGACCCAGTACTTC.

The chain recombines TRBV6-4 with TRBJ1-2, with unresolved D. The CDR3 consists of 14 residues. Trimming took off 0 bases at V and 4 bases at J, with 9 bases between the two ends. CDR1 is MRHNA and CDR2 is SNTAGT in the germline V gene. The CDR3 DNA is TGTGCCAGCAGTGACTCGTCGCAAAGCTATGGCTACACCTTC. Translation gives CASSDSSQSYGYTF.

The table lists this clone with a count of one. V and J are TRBV2 and TRBJ2-1; tentatively, D is TRBD2 (6 bases). This CDR3 is 15 amino acids long. Germline assignment: CDR1 SNHLY and CDR2 FYNNEI. V was cut by 0 bases and J by 6 bases, with 12 bases left in between. In DNA form, the CDR3 reads TGTGCCAGCAGTGAAGCCGGAGGGAGTTTCAATGAGCAGTTCTTC. It codes for CASSEAGGSFNEQFF.

The gene calls are TRBV25-1 and TRBJ2-7; TRBD2 matches at 7 bases. The CDR3 contains 14 residues. The germline gives CDR1 MGHDK, CDR2 SYGVNS. Trimming at V came to 0 bases and at J to 2 bases, leaving 1 base not matched to a gene. The CDR3 nucleotides read TGTGCCAGCAGTGAATACCGGGGGGCCTACGAGCAGTACTTC. This sequence encodes CASSEYRGAYEQYF.

The chain has TRBV3-1 (or the pseudogene TRBV3-2) and TRBJ2-7, with D unresolved. This CDR3 is 14 amino acids long. V dropped 5 bases and J dropped 4 bases, with 15 bases sitting between them. Germline CDR1 is LGHDT and CDR2 is YNNKEL (reference sequence). The CDR3 region is CASSTRVGSYEQYF. DNA of the CDR3: TGTGCCAGCAGCACTCGTGTGGGCAGTTACGAGCAGTACTTC.

The V and J genes are TRBV5-4 and TRBJ2-1, with 16 nucleotides matching TRBD2. The CDR3 covers 14 residues. CDR1 and CDR2 (germline): SGHNT, YYREEE (reference sequence). The V segment lost 0 bases and the J segment 15 bases; nucleotides outside the gene matches: 3. The DNA of the CDR3 is TGTGCCAGCAGCTTGGCGGGACTAGCGGGAGGGCCGTTCTTC. This translates into CASSLAGLAGGPFF. Full variable domain (missing parts from reference TRBV5-4 and TRBJ2-1): ETGVTQSPTHLIKTRGQQVTLRCSSQSGHNTVSWYQQALGQGPQFIFQYYREEENGRGNFPPRFSGLQFPNYSSELNVNALELDDSALYLCASSLAGLAGGPFFGPGTRLTVL.

The chain has TRBV10-2 and TRBJ2-2; TRBD2 aligns across 11 bases. CDR1 is WSHSY and CDR2 is SAAADI in the germline V gene. The V gene end was trimmed by 1 base and the J gene end by 3 bases; junction bases not matched to a gene: 7. The length of the CDR3 is 18 residues. DNA of the CDR3: TGCGCCAGCAGTGAGTTTCTAGCGGGAGGCTCCTACACCGGGGAGCTGTTTTTT. Translated, it gives CASSEFLAGGSYTGELFF.

The chain couples TRBV28 to TRBJ2-1; TRBD2 matches at 9 bases. Germline CDR1 is MDHEN and CDR2 is SYDVKM. V dropped 3 bases and J dropped 15; count of bases not matched to a gene: 6. CDR3 size: 12 residues. CDR3 region: CASSLGTSFRFF. CDR3 sequence (DNA): TGTGCCAGCAGTTTGGGGACTAGCTTTAGGTTCTTC.